These 12 T cell receptor beta chains were all obtained from the same sample, sequenced in a study of identical twins (dated by TCRdb to the mid-2010s). The method behind the library was 5' RACE. The reads were generated on an Illumina HiSeq 2000. TCRdb's own reprocessing of the public reads used fastp at Q25 and MiXCR and kept productive beta chains. For every CDR3 protein sequence, its rows merge into one entry that carries the most common genes and DNA. This sample is represented by 200,000 to 300,000 distinct CDR3 sequences; 6% to 8.5% of them were singletons. The biggest ten clones account for more than 5% of the sample. The sample was also reused in another study, on yellow fever vaccine responses in identical twins.

Sequencing input: CD8+ T cells sorted from blood. Receptors originate from a woman in her late teens or twenties in good health.

This clonotype was counted a few times. The chain joins TRBV5-6 to TRBJ2-3; D is possibly TRBD2 (5 bases). CDR1 and CDR2 from the germline V gene are SGHDT and YYEEEE. The V and J ends lost 4 bases and 1 base respectively, with 16 bases between them. The CDR3 is 16 amino acids. CDR3 residues: CASSPSGLSGTDTQYF. CDR3 sequence (DNA): TGTGCCAGCAGCCCCTCGGGATTATCCGGCACAGATACGCAGTATTTT.

This clonotype was detected many times. This rearrangement joins TRBV11-2 to TRBJ2-3; tentatively, D is TRBD2 (5 bases). Trimming removed 1 base from V and 0 bases from J, with 8 bases in between. Germline V CDR1 and CDR2: SGHAT, FQNNGV. The CDR3 loop spans 15 amino acids. CDR3 loop: CASSLVRGSTDTQYF. CDR3 nucleotides: TGTGCCAGCAGCTTAGTCCGCGGGAGCACAGATACGCAGTATTTT.

This chain uses TRBV9 with TRBJ2-1; D not certain. The CDR3 has 13 amino acids. Germline V CDR1 and CDR2: SGDLS, YYNGEE. Trimming cost V 2 bases and J 8 bases, with 11 bases left between them. The CDR3 sequence is CASSVDFLDEQFF. The DNA of the CDR3 is TGTGCCAGCAGCGTGGATTTTTTGGATGAGCAGTTCTTC.

This clonotype has just a few counts. This chain joins TRBV5-6 and TRBJ2-7, with D tentatively TRBD1 or TRBD2 (5 bases each). The CDR3 is made up of 13 amino acids. The V gene's germline CDR1 is SGHDT and CDR2 YYEEEE. The V end lost 2 bases, the J end lost 3 bases, and 9 bases lay between the germline ends. The CDR3 loop is CASSFGTHYEQYF. The CDR3 DNA sequence: TGTGCCAGCAGCTTTGGGACCCACTACGAGCAGTACTTC. Filled out from reference TRBV5-6 and TRBJ2-7, the complete variable domain reads DAGVTQSPTHLIKTRGQQVTLRCSPKSGHDTVSWYQQALGQGPQFIFQYYEEEERQRGNFPDRFSGHQFPNYSSELNVNALLLGDSALYLCASSFGTHYEQYFGPGTRLTVT.

This clonotype was seen more than once but under ten times. V usage is TRBV14 and J usage is TRBJ2-1; D perhaps matches TRBD1 (6 bases). CDR3 length: 19 residues. The V end was cut by 1 base, the J end by 1 base, with 20 bases between. CDR1 is SGHDN and CDR2 is FVKESK in the germline V gene. The CDR3 DNA reads TGTGCCAGCAGCCAAGGAGGTGGTACAGGGCGCTTTTCCTACAATGAGCAGTTCTTC. This codes for CASSQGGGTGRFSYNEQFF. The whole variable domain, filled in from reference TRBV14 and TRBJ2-1, reads EAGVTQFPSHSVIEKGQTVTLRCDPISGHDNLYWYRRVMGKEIKFLLHFVKESKQDESGMPNNRFLAERTGGTYSTLKVQPAELEDSGVYFCASSQGGGTGRFSYNEQFFGPGTRLTVL.

This clonotype showed up many times. The V and J genes are TRBV10-3 and TRBJ1-2, with unresolved D. The CDR3 has 11 amino acids. V lost 0 bases to trimming and J lost 9 bases, with 5 bases between them. Germline CDR1 ENHRY, CDR2 SYGVKD. The CDR3 reads CAISESGCYTF. Written as DNA, the CDR3 is TGTGCCATCAGTGAGTCGGGTTGCTACACCTTC.

This clonotype has ten or more counts. V and J are TRBV24-1 and TRBJ2-1; 8 bases line up with TRBD1. CDR3 length: 12 residues. Germline loops: CDR1 KGHDR, CDR2 SFDVKD. V lost 8 bases, J lost 7 bases, and 3 bases stayed unmatched. CDR3 in DNA: TGTGCCACCAATACAGGGGGGAATGAGCAGTTCTTC. Protein product: CATNTGGNEQFF.

This clonotype showed up just a few times. The rearrangement joins TRBV2 to TRBJ2-1; 9 nucleotides line up with TRBD2. Germline V gene lookup returns CDR1 SNHLY and CDR2 FYNNEI. CDR3 length equals 14 residues. The V gene end was trimmed by 4 bases and the J gene end by 14 bases; junction bases not matched to a gene: 12. The CDR3: CASSGGEGGLAKFF. The CDR3 bases are TGTGCCAGCAGTGGAGGGGAGGGAGGACTAGCGAAGTTCTTC.

The table lists this clonotype with a few counts. V is TRBV5-5 and J is TRBJ2-7; D might be TRBD1 or TRBD2, each matching 5 bases. V lost 0 bases and J lost 2, with 9 bases in between. The CDR3 spans 14 residues. The V gene's germline CDR1 is SGHKS and CDR2 YYEKEE (reference sequence). The CDR3 spells CASSLGDGTYEQYV. The DNA for the CDR3 is TGTGCCAGCAGCTTGGGGGACGGAACCTACGAGCAGTACGTC.

This clonotype turned up a few times. The V and J genes are TRBV4-1 and TRBJ2-7, with 8 bases that match TRBD1. This CDR3 has 12 residues. Germline assignment: CDR1 MGHRA and CDR2 YSYEKL. J gave up 13 bases and V 1 base, and 6 bases lay outside the gene matches. Here the CDR3 reads CASSQGGQERYF. The CDR3 DNA follows: TGCGCCAGCAGCCAAGGGGGACAGGAACGCTACTTC.

This clonotype was picked up a small number of times. This chain uses TRBV5-1 with TRBJ2-5; D ambiguous. Germline V gene data show CDR1 as SGHRS and CDR2 as YFSETQ. This CDR3 is 16 amino acids long. V lost 1 base and J 1 base, leaving 14 bases between the germline ends. CDR3 sequence (DNA): TGCGCCAGCAGCTTGCCCCCGTGGCAGAGCCAAGAGACCCAGTACTTC. This gives the protein CASSLPPWQSQETQYF.

This clonotype was found many times. The genes are TRBV6-4 and TRBJ2-1, with TRBD2 identical over 7 bases. Germline CDR1 reads MRHNA; CDR2 reads SNTAGT. The CDR3 sequence is 16 residues long. Unmatched junction bases numbered 8, after V lost 0 bases and J lost 6 bases. CDR3 residues: CASSDSGGSGVNEQFF. CDR3 nucleotides: TGTGCCAGCAGTGACTCCGGCGGGAGTGGTGTCAATGAGCAGTTCTTC.